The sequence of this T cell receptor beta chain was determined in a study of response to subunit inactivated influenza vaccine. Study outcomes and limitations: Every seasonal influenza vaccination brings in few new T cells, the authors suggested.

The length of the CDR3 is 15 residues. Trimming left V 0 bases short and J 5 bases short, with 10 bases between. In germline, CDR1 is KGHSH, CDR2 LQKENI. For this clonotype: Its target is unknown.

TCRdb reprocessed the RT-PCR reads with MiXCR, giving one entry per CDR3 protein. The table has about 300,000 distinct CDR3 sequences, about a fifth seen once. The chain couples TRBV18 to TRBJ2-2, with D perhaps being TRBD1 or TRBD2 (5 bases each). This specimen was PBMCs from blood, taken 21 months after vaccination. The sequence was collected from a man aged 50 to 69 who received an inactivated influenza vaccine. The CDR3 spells CASSPPGVLTGELFF. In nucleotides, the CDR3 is TGTGCCAGCTCACCACCGGGGGTTTTGACCGGGGAGCTGTTTTTT.